The clone carrying this TCR beta chain occurred once. Its antigen remains unknown. Trimming cost V 6 bases and J 0 bases, with 6 bases left between them. CDR3 size: 13 residues. The V gene's germline CDR1 is MNHNY and CDR2 SVGAGI (reference sequence). This entry comes from a study of shared clonotypes between healthy human individuals. Clones were read by immunoSEQ multiplex PCR, and TCRdb kept only the in-frame ones, dropping some. The sample carries some 660,000 clones, around 78% recorded once. Findings and limits, study-wide: How much donors shared clonotypes was expected to be affected by sequencing depth. Donor scarcity curtailed the genetic and exposure-history diversity represented herein.

The sample consisted of memory CD4+ T cells sorted from blood. Subset given: CD45RA-negative fraction. V and J are TRBV6-6 and TRBJ1-5; D uncertain. This clonotype was sampled from a woman younger than 45 in good health. The CDR3 DNA sequence: TGTGCCAGCAGCCAGGCTAGCAATCAGCCCCAGCATTTT. Translated: CASSQASNQPQHF.